These 7 T cell receptor beta chains were all obtained from the same sample, sequenced in a study of blood T cell repertoires in COVID-19. Profiling relied on immunoSEQ multiplex PCR, and the TCRdb table lists in-frame clones only, not all of them. The sample has around 300,000 clones, 87% seen once. What was sequenced was peripheral blood. These receptor sequences come from a man between 18 and 29 years old with active or convalescent COVID-19.

The chain links TRBV10-3 to TRBJ2-1, with a tentative D call TRBD1 (5 bases). The CDR3 runs 16 residues. The ends were cut back, 5 bases at V and 3 bases at J, with 17 bases in the middle. Germline V CDR1 and CDR2: ENHRY, SYGVKD. The CDR3 protein is CAISPRGNTRYNEQFF. DNA for the CDR3: TGTGCCATCAGTCCTAGGGGCAATACCCGCTACAATGAGCAGTTCTTC.

The gene calls are TRBV3-1 (or the pseudogene TRBV3-2) and TRBJ2-7, with TRBD2 matching over 8 bases. The germline gives CDR1 LGHDT, CDR2 YNNKEL (reference sequence). This CDR3 contains 15 residues. V trimming: 4 bases; J trimming: 2 bases; junction bases outside the gene matches: 7. The CDR3 is CASSPYSGTTYEQYF. DNA for the CDR3: TGTGCCAGCAGCCCTTATAGCGGGACTACCTACGAGCAGTACTTC.

The chain recombines TRBV19 with TRBJ2-1, with D perhaps TRBD2 (6 bases). The CDR3 has 14 amino acids. CDR1 and CDR2 from the germline V gene are LNHDA and SQIVND (reference sequence). V gave up 7 bases and J gave up 7 bases, with 17 bases separating them. In DNA, the CDR3 is TGTGCCAGTACCAAGGACTACAGTTGGAATGAGCAGTTCTTC. This codes for CASTKDYSWNEQFF.

This chain uses TRBV7-8 with TRBJ1-5; possibly TRBD1 for D (5 bases). This CDR3 has 14 residues. Looked up from germline, CDR1 is SGHVS and CDR2 is FQNEAQ. Trimming removed 1 base from V and 9 bases from J, with 13 bases in between. The CDR3 here is CASSLGQGYRPQHF. The CDR3, as DNA: TGTGCCAGCAGCTTAGGGCAGGGTTATAGGCCCCAGCATTTT.

About this clone itself: Other DNA variants within this sample encode the same CDR3. The chain joins TRBV7-8 to TRBJ1-1; D unclear. CDR3 length equals 14 residues. Trimming took off 3 bases at V and 1 base at J, with 9 bases between the two ends. Germline V gene data show CDR1 as SGHVS and CDR2 as FQNEAQ. Written as DNA, the CDR3 is TGTGCCAGCAGCTTGCGAACTGGGAACACTGAAGCTTTCTTT. As protein: CASSLRTGNTEAFF.

The chain carries TRBV7-2 and TRBJ2-7, with D possibly TRBD2 on 6 matching bases. V was shortened by 5 bases and J by 2 bases, with 13 bases between the two germline ends. CDR1 is SGHTA and CDR2 is FQGNSA in the germline V gene. The CDR3 runs 14 residues. The CDR3 loop is CASSVDPGAYEQYF. The DNA for the CDR3 is TGTGCCAGCAGCGTGGATCCGGGAGCCTACGAGCAGTACTTC.

V and J are TRBV7-2 and TRBJ1-4; 10 bases fit TRBD1. The germline gives CDR1 SGHTA, CDR2 FQGNSA. V lost 5 bases to trimming and J lost 7 bases; unmatched junction nucleotides: 4. The CDR3 has 14 residues. CDR3 nucleotides: TGTGCCAGCAGCACGACAGGGGGCGTTGAAAAACTGTTTTTT. It encodes CASSTTGGVEKLFF.